This T cell receptor (beta chain) was captured in a study of T cells in Graves' hyperthyroidism and ophthalmopathy. TCR beta CDR3 regions were amplified from RNA transcripts. An initial round of RT-PCR targeting the TCR CDR3 relied on the HTBI primer set. Each CDR3 protein is one row after TCRdb ran MiXCR on the multiplex PCR reads. Of about 250,000 distinct CDR3 sequences in the sample, approximately 23% were seen once. Between the trimmed V and J ends, which lost 4 bases and 8 bases, there was a span of 11 bases. Germline assignment: CDR1 MDHEN and CDR2 SYDVKM. This CDR3 region has 12 residues. This clonotype was detected many times. Researchers barred patients who had uncontrolled infection, other autoimmune disease, pregnancy or lactation. Diagnostic assessment was based on clinical symptoms, serum thyroxine and TRAb, thyroid ultrasound and orbital computed tomography. PBMCs came from 9 to 10 ml fresh peripheral blood.

The J gene is TRBJ1-2, the V gene TRBV28, with no clear D. Sequencing input: blood. The sequence derives from a woman aged 35 to 49 with Graves' ophthalmopathy. This CDR3 reads CASSSVGGGYTF. CDR3 DNA sequence: TGTGCCAGCAGTTCCGTTGGCGGAGGCTACACCTTC.